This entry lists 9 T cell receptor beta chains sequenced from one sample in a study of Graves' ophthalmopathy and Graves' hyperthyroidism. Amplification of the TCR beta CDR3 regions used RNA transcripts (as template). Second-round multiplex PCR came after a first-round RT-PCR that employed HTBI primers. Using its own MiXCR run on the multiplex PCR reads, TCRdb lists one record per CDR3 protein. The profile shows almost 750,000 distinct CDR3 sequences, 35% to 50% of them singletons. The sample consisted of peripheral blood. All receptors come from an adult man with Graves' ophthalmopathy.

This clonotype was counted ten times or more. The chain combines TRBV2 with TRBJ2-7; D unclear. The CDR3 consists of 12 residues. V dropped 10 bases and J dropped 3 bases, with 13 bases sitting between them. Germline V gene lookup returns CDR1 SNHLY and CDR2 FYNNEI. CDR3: CATRGSGYEQYF. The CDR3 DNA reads TGTGCCACCAGAGGCAGTGGCTACGAGCAGTACTTC.

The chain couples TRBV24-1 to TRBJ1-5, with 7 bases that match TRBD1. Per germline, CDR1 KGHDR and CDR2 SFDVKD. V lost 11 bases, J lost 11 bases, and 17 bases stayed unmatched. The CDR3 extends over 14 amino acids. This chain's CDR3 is CASSSLDRLDAQHF. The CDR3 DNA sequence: TGTGCCAGCAGCTCCCTGGACAGGTTGGACGCCCAGCATTTT.

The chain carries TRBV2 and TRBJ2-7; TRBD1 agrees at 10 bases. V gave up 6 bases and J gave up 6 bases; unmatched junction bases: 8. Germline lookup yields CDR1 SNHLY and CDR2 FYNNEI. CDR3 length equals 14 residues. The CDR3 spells CASSRTGGLVEQYF. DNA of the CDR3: TGTGCCAGCAGCCGGACAGGGGGTCTCGTCGAGCAGTACTTC.

CDR3 DNA: TGTGCCACCAGTGAGACTAGCCACCAAGAGACCCAGTACTTC. This codes for CATSETSHQETQYF. This rearrangement joins TRBV24-1 to TRBJ2-5; 7 bases map to TRBD2. V gave up 4 bases and J gave up 0 bases; unmatched junction bases: 1. Germline loops: CDR1 KGHDR, CDR2 SFDVKD. The CDR3 contains 14 residues.

This chain's CDR3 is CASSFGASSPYEQYF. The CDR3 DNA reads as TGTGCCAGCAGTTTTGGAGCCTCCTCCCCCTACGAGCAGTACTTC. This rearrangement joins TRBV25-1 to TRBJ2-7; the D is unclear. The V gene's germline CDR1 is MGHDK and CDR2 SYGVNS. This CDR3 region has 15 residues. V was pared by 5 bases and J by 2 bases, with 16 bases between.

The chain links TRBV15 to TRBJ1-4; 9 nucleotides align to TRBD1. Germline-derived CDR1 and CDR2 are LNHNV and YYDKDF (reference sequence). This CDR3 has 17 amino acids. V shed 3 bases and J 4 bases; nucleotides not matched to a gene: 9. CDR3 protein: CATSRPTGGRSNEKLFF. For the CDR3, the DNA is TGTGCCACCAGCAGGCCGACAGGGGGTCGGAGTAATGAAAAACTGTTTTTT. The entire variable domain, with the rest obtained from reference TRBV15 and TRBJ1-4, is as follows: DAMVIQNPRYQVTQFGKPVTLSCSQTLNHNVMYWYQQKSSQAPKLLFHYYDKDFNNEADTPDNFQSRRPNTSFCFLDIRSPGLGDTAMYLCATSRPTGGRSNEKLFFGSGTQLSVL.

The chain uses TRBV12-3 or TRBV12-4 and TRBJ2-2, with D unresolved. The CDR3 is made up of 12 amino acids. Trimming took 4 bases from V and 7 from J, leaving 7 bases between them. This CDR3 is CASSSSIGELFF. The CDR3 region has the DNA TGTGCCAGCAGTTCTTCTATCGGGGAGCTGTTTTTT.

The CDR3: CASNKAGALEETQYF. CDR3 coding DNA: TGTGCCAGCAATAAAGCGGGAGCCTTGGAAGAGACCCAGTACTTC. V and J are TRBV7-2 and TRBJ2-5; 8 bases fit TRBD2. V shed 7 bases, J shed 3 bases, and the junction held 10 bases outside the gene matches. Germline V CDR1 and CDR2: SGHTA, FQGNSA. There are 15 residues in the CDR3.

Here the CDR3 DNA reads TGTGCCAGCAGCTTTACATACCCGACAGGGGAGACCAACTATGGCTACACCTTC. It yields the protein CASSFTYPTGETNYGYTF. The chain carries TRBV7-9 and TRBJ1-2, with 8 bases fitting TRBD1. V was pared by 3 bases and J by 2 bases, with 14 bases of the junction left unmatched. The CDR3 has 18 amino acids. Germline CDR1 SEHNR, CDR2 FQNEAQ (reference sequence).